The source of this TCR beta chain is a study of sequential checkpoint blockade in melanoma. The overall study: Both treatment sequences were followed by maintenance nivolumab.

Treatment: randomized to nivolumab then ipilimumab (arm A) or the reverse (arm B). There are 14 residues in the CDR3. V lost 6 bases to trimming and J lost 3 bases; unmatched junction nucleotides: 8. Germline V gene data show CDR1 as MDHEN and CDR2 as SYDVKM. The protocol was immunoSEQ multiplex PCR, while the TCRdb copy is restricted to in-frame clones and leaves out a portion. Of nearly 8,500 clones listed, roughly nine tenths are singletons. The sequenced sample was CD8+ T cells sorted from blood (inferred from file names), obtained from a patient given nivolumab and ipilimumab in sequence. The V and J genes are TRBV28 and TRBJ2-7; the match to TRBD1 covers 7 bases. This receptor was obtained from a human donor with melanoma. DNA for the CDR3: TGTGCCAGCAGCAGGACCGACAGGGTCTACGAGCAGTACTTC. Translating gives CASSRTDRVYEQYF.